This record looks at one T cell receptor beta chain sequence and its context. In the authors' methods: Cell counts per sample came from amplifying reference gene primers. Only in-frame clones appear in the TCRdb table, and some are missing; sequencing was by immunoSEQ multiplex PCR. That table is the source of V, J and clone size, and D and trimming were worked out from the DNA. The sample contains over 70,000 clones, approximately 89% of which appear only once. The sample comes from a study of blood T cell repertoires in COVID-19. Background on the study: Samples taken during acute and convalescent COVID-19 were collected in the United States, Italy and Spain.

CDR3 size: 19 residues. Germline V CDR1 and CDR2: LGHNA, YSLEER. J was trimmed by 5 bases and V by 1 base; bases with no gene match: 15. V gene TRBV4-3 combines with J gene TRBJ1-1; 11 bases are a match to TRBD1. The sample was peripheral blood. This sequence originates from a human donor with active COVID-19. The donor label of this sample is uncertain. The CDR3, as DNA: TGCGCCAGCAGCCAAGTCTTAGGGACGGACAGGGGGCCGGGGACTGAAGCTTTCTTT. Encoded protein: CASSQVLGTDRGPGTEAFF.